This TCR beta chain was sequenced for a study of long-term antiretroviral therapy in people with HIV. Study-level results: Clonotypes expanded prior to ART showed repertoire dominance at all sampled time points. Compared with controls, HIV repertoires showed narrower CDR3 length ranges.

A word on this clone: The antigen is undetermined.

Version v3.0 of the immunoSEQ assay ran at survey level. For each individual sample, sequencing targeted about 35,000-55,000 T-cell genomes. The assay was immunoSEQ multiplex PCR, and TCRdb's table has in-frame clones only and misses some. The sample lists tens of thousands of clones, more than 65% seen once, with 15% to 20% in the top ten. The CDR3 spans 14 residues. Germline CDR1 is LGHNA and CDR2 is YNFKEQ. V lost 6 bases to trimming and J lost 3 bases, with 12 bases between them. This specimen consisted of unsorted PBMCs, obtained 0.1 years before starting antiretroviral therapy. The clonotype comes from a young man with HIV. The chain recombines TRBV4-2 with TRBJ1-3; maybe TRBD1 (5 bases). CDR3: CASSRGGDGNTIYF. The DNA of the CDR3 is TGTGCCAGCAGTCGGGGGGGGGATGGAAACACCATATATTTT.